The 29 T cell receptor beta chains reported below all come from one sample, sequenced in a study of cytomegalovirus exposure and HLA in healthy donors. The PCR employed 60 Vbeta primers together with 13 Jbeta primers. TCRdb's copy holds only in-frame clones and misses some; the assay was immunoSEQ multiplex PCR. The repertoire holds tens of thousands of clones, with just under 75% as singletons. The sample taken for sequencing was PBMCs. The receptors were sampled from a woman in her 30s in good health and CMV-seronegative.

The CDR3: CASRKVGGGNEQFF. The CDR3 nucleotides are TGTGCCAGCAGAAAGGTGGGAGGGGGCAATGAGCAGTTCTTC. The rearrangement links TRBV9 to TRBJ2-1, with TRBD2 as a possible D gene (7 bases). From germline, CDR1 is SGDLS and CDR2 YYNGEE. CDR3 length: 14 residues. Trimming shortened V by 5 bases and J by 6 bases, and 15 bases separated the two germline ends.

This chain connects TRBV7-3 to TRBJ2-1, with D tentatively TRBD1 (6 bases). Trimming took 3 bases from V and 5 from J, leaving 14 bases between them. The CDR3 has 15 amino acids. The V gene's germline CDR1 is SGHTA and CDR2 FQGTGA. Written as DNA, the CDR3 is TGTGCCAGCAGCTTGGACGGGACACAGCACAATGAGCAGTTCTTC. This gives the protein CASSLDGTQHNEQFF.

V usage is TRBV28 and J usage is TRBJ2-5, with unresolved D. Germline CDR1 reads MDHEN; CDR2 reads SYDVKM. The V end lost 2 bases, the J end lost 1 base, and 8 bases lay between the germline ends. The CDR3 spans 14 residues. The CDR3 spells CASSLPSVQETQYF. DNA for the CDR3: TGTGCCAGCAGTTTACCGTCAGTCCAAGAGACCCAGTACTTC.

The chain has TRBV11-3 and TRBJ2-3; D call uncertain. CDR1 and CDR2 from the germline V gene are SGHNT and YENEEA. Trimming cost V 2 bases and J 4 bases, with 13 bases left between them. The CDR3 loop spans 15 amino acids. The DNA for the CDR3 is TGTGCCAGCAGCTTAAGTAGCCTATTCGCAGATACGCAGTATTTT. Its translation is CASSLSSLFADTQYF.

The J gene is TRBJ2-1, the V gene TRBV27; TRBD1 might be the D (7 bases). Germline-derived CDR1 and CDR2 are MNHEY and SMNVEV (reference sequence). Between the trimmed V and J ends, which lost 6 bases and 0 bases, there was a span of 18 bases. This CDR3 spans 17 amino acids. Here the CDR3 reads CASRTRPGDSSYNEQFF. DNA for the CDR3: TGTGCCAGCAGGACTCGCCCGGGGGACAGCTCCTACAATGAGCAGTTCTTC.

In DNA, the CDR3 is TGTGCCAGCAGCGATTTGCTAACGGGAGGTTACGAGCAGTACGTC. This codes for CASSDLLTGGYEQYV. This sequence joins TRBV5-4 and TRBJ2-7, with TRBD2 matching 7 bases. This CDR3 is 15 amino acids long. Germline CDR1 SGHNT, CDR2 YYREEE (reference sequence). After removal of 4 bases from V and 4 bases from J, the junction contained 11 bases not matched to a gene.

The rearrangement uses TRBV6-6 and TRBJ2-7; no firm D call. Germline loops: CDR1 MNHNY, CDR2 SVGAGI (reference sequence). V shed 7 bases and J shed 2 bases, with 6 bases lying between them. The CDR3 is 11 amino acids. CDR3 residues: CASMAAYEQYF. The CDR3 coding sequence is TGTGCCAGCATGGCAGCCTACGAGCAGTACTTC.

This clone appeared a few times. The V and J genes are TRBV6-4 and TRBJ2-1; TRBD2 agrees at 8 bases. Germline V gene sequence: CDR1 MRHNA, CDR2 SNTAGT. The CDR3 is 13 residues long. The J segment lost 5 bases and the V segment lost 10 bases, leaving 7 bases of the junction unmatched. As DNA, the CDR3 is TGTGCCACTGCTAGGACTAGCAACAATGAGCAGTTCTTC. Translating gives CATARTSNNEQFF.

The rearrangement joins TRBV27 to TRBJ1-5, with unresolved D. V shed 4 bases and J shed 7 bases, with 20 bases lying between them. Germline-derived CDR1 and CDR2 are MNHEY and SMNVEV (reference sequence). CDR3 length equals 16 residues. As DNA, the CDR3 is TGTGCCAGCAGTTCCCACCCCACAATGTCGGGGCAGCCCCAGCATTTT. Translated: CASSSHPTMSGQPQHF.

This clone was recorded a few times. This chain links TRBV27 with TRBJ2-3; 10 bases line up with TRBD2. Germline CDR1 and CDR2: MNHEY and SMNVEV (reference sequence). V shed 3 bases and J 2 bases; nucleotides not matched to a gene: 5. The CDR3 loop spans 16 amino acids. The CDR3 DNA reads TGTGCCAGCAGTTTTAGGACTAGCGGATACACAGATACGCAGTATTTT. Its translation is CASSFRTSGYTDTQYF.

The V and J genes are TRBV6-6 and TRBJ2-1; the match to TRBD2 covers 16 bases. This CDR3 is 16 amino acids long. Unmatched junction bases numbered 4, after V lost 6 bases and J lost 5 bases. Germline V CDR1 and CDR2: MNHNY, SVGAGI (reference sequence). The CDR3 reads CASSSGLAGGDNEQFF. The CDR3 nucleotides read TGTGCCAGCAGCTCGGGACTAGCGGGAGGGGACAATGAGCAGTTCTTC.

By proportion, this clone is large (0.1 to 1%). The chain is built from TRBV6-6 and TRBJ2-3; a possible D gene is TRBD2 (6 bases). The CDR3 runs 16 residues. Germline values: CDR1 MNHNY, CDR2 SVGAGI (reference sequence). Trimming pared 8 bases from V and 4 bases from J, leaving 22 bases between. The CDR3 coding sequence is TGTGCCAGCGGCTCGGGAGTCTTAACCACCTCAGATACGCAGTATTTT. Translating gives CASGSGVLTTSDTQYF.

V usage is TRBV5-5 and J usage is TRBJ2-1; the match to TRBD2 covers 9 bases. After removal of 0 bases from V and 6 bases from J, the junction contained 10 bases not matched to a gene. Germline CDR1 is SGHKS and CDR2 is YYEKEE (reference sequence). This CDR3 region has 17 residues. The DNA for the CDR3 is TGTGCCAGCAGCTTGGCAGGGATAGCGGGAGACATCAATGAGCAGTTCTTC. This translates into CASSLAGIAGDINEQFF.

This clone was counted a few times. CDR3 in amino acids: CSVGQGIETGELFF. The CDR3 coding sequence is TGCAGCGTTGGACAGGGTATAGAAACCGGGGAGCTGTTTTTT. The rearrangement joins TRBV29-1 to TRBJ2-2, with 7 bases fitting TRBD1. Germline V lookup: CDR1 SQVTM, CDR2 ANQGSEA. Trimming took 4 bases from V and 5 from J; bases not matched to a gene: 7. CDR3 length equals 14 residues.

The chain uses TRBV6-1 and TRBJ2-7, with D unresolved. This CDR3 has 15 amino acids. V dropped 2 bases and J dropped 1 base, with 12 bases sitting between them. Germline V gives CDR1 MNHNS, CDR2 SASEGT. The CDR3 DNA is TGTGCCAGCAGTGAAACTACCCTACTATCCTACGAGCAGTACGTC. The encoded protein is CASSETTLLSYEQYV.

The chain joins TRBV19 to TRBJ1-2; 8 positions agree with TRBD1. Germline V gene sequence: CDR1 LNHDA, CDR2 SQIVND (reference sequence). This CDR3 is built from 15 residues. Trimming removed 3 bases from V and 5 bases from J; junction bases left unmatched: 8. The CDR3 region is CASSIGTGTEYGYTF. The CDR3 bases are TGTGCCAGTAGTATTGGGACAGGCACGGAGTATGGCTACACCTTC.

The chain carries TRBV11-3 and TRBJ2-1, with no clear D. The CDR3 runs to 13 residues. Per germline, CDR1 SGHNT and CDR2 YENEEA. Trimming took 8 bases from V and 6 from J, leaving 14 bases between them. The CDR3 DNA reads TGTGCCAGCTCCGAAACGGTCCTCAATGAGCAGTTCTTC. This encodes CASSETVLNEQFF.

The CDR3 nucleotides read TGTGCCAGCAGCCTGGCCGACTACGAGCAGTACTTC. Amino acid sequence: CASSLADYEQYF. The V and J genes are TRBV7-9 and TRBJ2-7; the D is unclear. Deletions cut 5 bases from V and 3 bases from J, with 8 bases between. The CDR3 totals 12 residues. Looked up from germline, CDR1 is SEHNR and CDR2 is FQNEAQ (reference sequence).

This chain connects TRBV5-1 to TRBJ2-5, with 10 bases matching TRBD1. Germline CDR1 reads SGHRS; CDR2 reads YFSETQ. After removal of 3 bases from V and 1 base from J, the junction contained 21 bases not matched to a gene. This CDR3 comprises 21 residues. The CDR3 protein is CASSWPHSIVAGTGVQETQYF. The CDR3 DNA sequence: TGCGCCAGCAGCTGGCCTCACTCGATCGTCGCCGGGACAGGGGTCCAAGAGACCCAGTACTTC.

The rearrangement uses TRBV5-8 and TRBJ2-6, with a weak D call TRBD2 (6 bases). CDR3 length equals 16 residues. Trimming shortened V by 1 base and J by 1 base, and 9 bases separated the two germline ends. Germline-derived CDR1 and CDR2 are SGHTS and YDEGEE. CDR3 nucleotides: TGTGCCAGCAGCTTGTTTCGGGGGTCTGGGGCCAACGTCCTGACTTTC. Its translation is CASSLFRGSGANVLTF.

This clone occurred a few times. The chain is built from TRBV7-2 and TRBJ2-3; 8 positions match TRBD2. The ends lost 5 bases at V and 5 bases at J; junction bases unmatched: 6. The V gene's germline CDR1 is SGHTA and CDR2 FQGNSA. The length of the CDR3 is 14 residues. The chain's CDR3 is CASSLGLAVDTQYF. As DNA, the CDR3 is TGTGCCAGCAGCCTAGGACTAGCCGTAGATACGCAGTATTTT.

The rearrangement links TRBV5-1 to TRBJ2-1, with TRBD2 matching over 9 bases. V lost 1 base to trimming and J lost 4 bases; unmatched junction nucleotides: 3. The CDR3 is 15 amino acids. Germline CDR1 reads SGHRS; CDR2 reads YFSETQ. CDR3 coding DNA: TGCGCCAGCAGCTTGCGGACTAGCGATTACAATGAGCAGTTCTTC. Translating gives CASSLRTSDYNEQFF.

This chain uses TRBV21-1 with TRBJ2-1; whether TRBD1, the table's D call, matches the DNA was not checked. TRBV21-1 is reported as a pseudogene. The CDR3 sequence is 12 residues long. The CDR3 loop reads CASTGAGNEQFF. CDR3 nucleotide sequence: TGTGCCAGCACAGGGGCGGGCAATGAGCAGTTCTTC.

The V and J genes are TRBV13 and TRBJ1-4; 9 bases match TRBD1. The germline V gene has CDR1 PRHDT and CDR2 FYEKMQ (reference sequence). The CDR3 contains 22 residues. V lost 5 bases and J lost 7; bases outside the gene matches: 29. CDR3 sequence: CASSQQNRDREHPILGREKLFF. In nucleotides, the CDR3 is TGTGCCAGCAGCCAACAGAACCGGGACAGGGAACATCCAATACTAGGACGTGAAAAACTGTTTTTT.

V usage is TRBV5-1 and J usage is TRBJ1-4; 9 bases match TRBD1. CDR1 and CDR2 from the germline V gene are SGHRS and YFSETQ. The length of the CDR3 is 16 residues. V lost 0 bases and J lost 7; bases outside the gene matches: 7. The chain's CDR3 is CASSLAAGQGSEKLFF. In DNA form, the CDR3 reads TGCGCCAGCAGCTTGGCCGCCGGACAGGGGAGTGAAAAACTGTTTTTT.

The J gene is TRBJ2-7, the V gene TRBV2; 13 bases agree with TRBD2. In germline, CDR1 is SNHLY, CDR2 FYNNEI. The CDR3 has 15 amino acids. The CDR3 DNA follows: TGTGCCAGCAGTAGGACTAGCGGGAGTCCTCGTTCATGGGTCGTC. Residues: CASSRTSGSPRSWVV.

V gene TRBV7-9 combines with J gene TRBJ2-7; 7 positions agree with TRBD1. The CDR3 has 14 residues. The V and J ends lost 4 bases and 3 bases, in that order; junction bases with no gene match: 6. The germline V gene has CDR1 SEHNR and CDR2 FQNEAQ (reference sequence). The CDR3 loop is CASSSDRDFYEQYF. The CDR3 DNA follows: TGTGCCAGCAGCTCTGACAGGGATTTCTACGAGCAGTACTTC.

V gene TRBV7-2 combines with J gene TRBJ2-1, with TRBD2 matching 8 bases. With 0 bases clipped from V and 4 bases from J, the junction kept 5 bases outside the gene matches. This CDR3 contains 16 residues. CDR1 is SGHTA, CDR2 FQGNSA, per germline. The CDR3 sequence is CASSLATGGPYNEQFF. The CDR3 nucleotides read TGTGCCAGCAGCTTAGCTACGGGAGGGCCATACAATGAGCAGTTCTTC.

This clone was observed a few times. This chain links TRBV28 with TRBJ1-4; D gene unclear. V lost 3 bases and J lost 11, with 7 bases in between. From germline, CDR1 is MDHEN and CDR2 SYDVKM. The CDR3 contains 11 residues. CDR3 DNA sequence: TGTGCCAGCAGTTTCAAAGAGAAACTGTTTTTT. Translation: CASSFKEKLFF.